The T cell receptor beta chain under discussion was sequenced for a study of cytomegalovirus exposure and HLA in healthy donors. Study-wide results and caveats: Most TCR sequences showed up rarely, but some public TCRs showed up in many donors.

Sequencing used immunoSEQ multiplex PCR; TCRdb keeps in-frame clones, though not all of them. This sample has roughly 120,000 clones, with about 94% found just once. The CDR3 contains 14 residues. V lost 1 base and J 1 base, leaving 8 bases between the germline ends. Germline V gives CDR1 SGHRS, CDR2 YFSETQ. On this clone itself: Its antigen is currently unknown.

The J gene is TRBJ1-1, the V gene TRBV5-1; D ambiguous. The clonotype was recovered from a woman aged 18-29 years in good health and CMV-seronegative. Sequenced sample: PBMCs. The CDR3 sequence: CASSLFGENTEAFF. The CDR3 coding sequence is TGCGCCAGCAGCTTGTTCGGGGAGAACACTGAAGCTTTCTTT. Based on the CDR3 plus reference TRBV5-1 and TRBJ1-1, the full variable domain is KAGVTQTPRYLIKTRGQQVTLSCSPISGHRSVSWYQQTPGQGLQFLFEYFSETQRNKGNFPGRFSGRQFSNSRSEMNVSTLELGDSALYLCASSLFGENTEAFFGQGTRLTVV.